The clone carrying this TCR beta chain was observed a single time. Its matching antigen is unknown. The data are from a study of cytomegalovirus exposure and HLA in healthy donors. In the study overall: T cells numbering about 180 million yielded approximately 120 million unique TCR beta sequences in an earlier analysis.

PCR involved 60 Vbeta and 13 Jbeta primers. Method: immunoSEQ multiplex PCR; TCRdb's copy keeps in-frame clones and lacks some. This table has about 110,000 clones, approximately 81% appearing once. Notes on the study in general: Among TCR beta chains, those listed as cytomegalovirus-associated numbered over 150. Clonal expansion was found to be greater in HLA-associated TCR beta chains than in equally common others in a later analysis. Cytomegalovirus status was reportedly diagnosed by the classifier with high specificity and sensitivity.

The specimen was PBMCs. This clonotype was sampled from a woman younger than 30 in good health and CMV-seropositive.

The CDR3 coding sequence is TGTGCCAGCAGTCTGAGTCCTATAGACATTCAGTACTTC. Its protein is CASSLSPIDIQYF. The chain combines TRBV6-5 with TRBJ2-4; D unresolved. The CDR3 length is 13 residues. Germline values: CDR1 MNHEY, CDR2 SVGAGI. The V end was cut by 5 bases, the J end by 8 bases, with 13 bases between.